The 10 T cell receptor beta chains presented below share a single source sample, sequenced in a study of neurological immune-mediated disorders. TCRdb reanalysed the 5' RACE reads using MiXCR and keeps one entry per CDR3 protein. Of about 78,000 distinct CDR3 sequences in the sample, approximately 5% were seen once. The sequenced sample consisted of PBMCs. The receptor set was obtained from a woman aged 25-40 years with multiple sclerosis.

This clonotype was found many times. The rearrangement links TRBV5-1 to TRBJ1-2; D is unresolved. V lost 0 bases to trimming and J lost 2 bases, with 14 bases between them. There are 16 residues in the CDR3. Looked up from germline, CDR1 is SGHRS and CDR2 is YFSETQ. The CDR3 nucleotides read TGCGCCAGCAGCTTGGGGGCGGTGGCAGAAAACTATGGCTACACCTTC. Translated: CASSLGAVAENYGYTF.

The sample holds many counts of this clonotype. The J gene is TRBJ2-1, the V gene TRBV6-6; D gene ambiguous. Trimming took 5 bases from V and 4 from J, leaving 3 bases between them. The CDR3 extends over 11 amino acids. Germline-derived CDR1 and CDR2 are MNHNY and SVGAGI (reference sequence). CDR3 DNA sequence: TGTGCCAGCAGTACGTACAATGAGCAGTTCTTC. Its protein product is CASSTYNEQFF.

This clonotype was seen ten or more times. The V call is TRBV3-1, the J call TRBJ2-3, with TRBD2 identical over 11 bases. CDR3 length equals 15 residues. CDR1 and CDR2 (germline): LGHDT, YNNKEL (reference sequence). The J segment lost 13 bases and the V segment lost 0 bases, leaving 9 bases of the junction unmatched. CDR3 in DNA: TGTGCCAGCAGCCAAGATTTTAGCGGGGGGGCCTCCAAGTATTTT. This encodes CASSQDFSGGASKYF.

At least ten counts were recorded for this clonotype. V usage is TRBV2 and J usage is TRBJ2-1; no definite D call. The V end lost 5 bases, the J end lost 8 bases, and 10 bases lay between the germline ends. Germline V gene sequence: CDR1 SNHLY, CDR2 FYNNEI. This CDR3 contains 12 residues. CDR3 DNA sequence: TGTGCCAGCAGTCCGCCGCACTATGAGCAGTTCTTC. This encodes CASSPPHYEQFF.

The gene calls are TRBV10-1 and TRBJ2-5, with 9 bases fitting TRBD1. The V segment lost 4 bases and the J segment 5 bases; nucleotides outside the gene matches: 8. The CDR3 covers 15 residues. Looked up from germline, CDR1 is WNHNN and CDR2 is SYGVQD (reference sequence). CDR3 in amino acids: CASSGTTGQGETQYF. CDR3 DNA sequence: TGCGCCAGCAGTGGGACTACTGGACAGGGGGAGACCCAGTACTTC.

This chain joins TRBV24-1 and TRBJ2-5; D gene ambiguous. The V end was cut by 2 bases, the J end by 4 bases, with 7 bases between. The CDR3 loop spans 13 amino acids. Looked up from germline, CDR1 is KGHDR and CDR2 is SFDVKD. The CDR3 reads CATSDWAGETQYF. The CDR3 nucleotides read TGTGCCACCAGTGATTGGGCAGGAGAGACCCAGTACTTC.

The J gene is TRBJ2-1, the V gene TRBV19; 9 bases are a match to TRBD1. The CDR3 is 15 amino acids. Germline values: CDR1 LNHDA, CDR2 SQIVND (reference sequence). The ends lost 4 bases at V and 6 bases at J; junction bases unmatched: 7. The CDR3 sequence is CASSRWTGVLNEQFF. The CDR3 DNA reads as TGTGCCAGTAGTAGGTGGACAGGGGTTCTCAATGAGCAGTTCTTC.

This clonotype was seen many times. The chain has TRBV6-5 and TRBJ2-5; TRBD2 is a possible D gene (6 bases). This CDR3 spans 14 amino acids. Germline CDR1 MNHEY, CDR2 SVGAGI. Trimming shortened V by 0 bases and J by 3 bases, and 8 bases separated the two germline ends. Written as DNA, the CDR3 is TGTGCCAGCAGTTACTCCGGGGGAAAAGAGACCCAGTACTTC. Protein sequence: CASSYSGGKETQYF.

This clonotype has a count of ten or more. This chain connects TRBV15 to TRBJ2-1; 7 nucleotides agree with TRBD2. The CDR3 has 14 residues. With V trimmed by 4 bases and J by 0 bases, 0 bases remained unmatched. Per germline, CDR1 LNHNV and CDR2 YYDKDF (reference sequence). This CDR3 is CATSKRGSYNEQFF. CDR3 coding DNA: TGTGCCACCAGCAAGCGGGGCTCCTACAATGAGCAGTTCTTC.

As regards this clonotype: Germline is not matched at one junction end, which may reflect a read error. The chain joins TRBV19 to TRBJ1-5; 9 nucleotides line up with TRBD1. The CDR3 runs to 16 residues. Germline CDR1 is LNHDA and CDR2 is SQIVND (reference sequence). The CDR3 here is CASSIWTGDINLPQHF. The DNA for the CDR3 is TGTGCCAGTAGTATATGGACAGGGGACATCAATCTGCCCCAGCATTTT.